This entry lists 30 T cell receptor beta chains sequenced from one sample in a study of CD8 T cells in ankylosing spondylitis. Study-wide results and caveats: Characteristic of ankylosing spondylitis blood, it appeared, was a TCR beta motif comprising about eight highly homologous variants.

Their target antigens are unknown. MiXCR, run by TCRdb on the 5' RACE reads, gives a single entry per CDR3 protein. This sample has 200,000 to 250,000 distinct CDR3 sequences; 6% to 8.5% occur once, and the top ten carry more than 13%. Sequences were obtained from blood, either unsorted or a sorted T cell fraction (not recorded which). These receptors were collected from a male donor with ankylosing spondylitis.

This clonotype appeared many times. This chain joins TRBV15 and TRBJ1-2, with a weak D call TRBD1 (5 bases). The CDR3 consists of 17 residues. The V and J ends lost 0 bases and 0 bases respectively, with 14 bases between them. Germline CDR1 and CDR2: LNHNV and YYDKDF (reference sequence). The CDR3 reads CATSRDRNRGPNYGYTF. The CDR3 DNA is TGTGCCACCAGCAGAGATCGTAATCGGGGACCTAACTATGGCTACACCTTC.

This clonotype has at least ten counts. This chain links TRBV24-1 with TRBJ2-7, with D hard to call. Trimming took 4 bases from V and 1 from J, leaving 10 bases between them. Germline lookup yields CDR1 KGHDR and CDR2 SFDVKD. The CDR3 has 14 residues. CDR3 loop: CATSDPRASYEQYF. As DNA, the CDR3 is TGTGCCACCAGTGACCCTAGAGCATCCTACGAGCAGTACTTC.

This clonotype has at least ten counts. This chain uses TRBV7-3 with TRBJ1-2; perhaps TRBD1 as D (5 bases). Trimming left V 3 bases short and J 3 bases short, with 8 bases between. The CDR3 has 13 residues. CDR1 is SGHTA and CDR2 is FQGTGA in the germline V gene. The DNA for the CDR3 is TGTGCCAGCAGCTTTGGAGGGGACTATGGCTACACCTTC. Protein product: CASSFGGDYGYTF. The full variable domain, its missing parts supplied by reference TRBV7-3 and TRBJ1-2, is GAGVSQTPSNKVTEKGKYVELRCDPISGHTALYWYRQSLGQGPEFLIYFQGTGAADDSGLPNDRFFAVRPEGSVSTLKIQRTERGDSAVYLCASSFGGDYGYTFGSGTRLTVV.

This clonotype has ten or more counts. The chain combines TRBV27 with TRBJ2-7; 7 nucleotides agree with TRBD1. Germline V lookup: CDR1 MNHEY, CDR2 SMNVEV (reference sequence). Losses at the gene ends were 4 bases for V and 2 bases for J; bases not matched to a gene: 5. The CDR3 is 14 residues long. The CDR3 here is CASSYRGLAYEQYF. Here the CDR3 DNA reads TGTGCCAGCAGTTACAGGGGTCTCGCCTACGAGCAGTACTTC.

Ten or more counts support this clonotype. The V and J genes are TRBV25-1 and TRBJ2-7, with D unclear. The CDR3 spans 13 residues. V was pared by 10 bases and J by 0 bases, with 13 bases between. Germline V lookup: CDR1 MGHDK, CDR2 SYGVNS. The CDR3 is CATRTASSYEQYF. As DNA, the CDR3 is TGTGCCACCCGGACCGCGAGCTCCTACGAGCAGTACTTC.

This clonotype showed up many times. The chain carries TRBV20-1 and TRBJ1-1; tentative D call: TRBD1 (6 bases). This CDR3 has 14 amino acids. V lost 6 bases, J lost 2 bases, and 16 bases lay in between. CDR1 and CDR2 (germline): DFQATT, SNEGSKA (reference sequence). The CDR3 sequence: CSAYRQGTNTEAFF. In DNA form, the CDR3 reads TGCAGTGCATACCGGCAGGGGACCAACACTGAAGCTTTCTTT.

This clonotype was detected a few times. The rearrangement joins TRBV7-6 to TRBJ2-1, with 11 bases aligning to TRBD2. The V gene end was trimmed by 3 bases and the J gene end by 8 bases; junction bases not matched to a gene: 6. This CDR3 contains 15 residues. Germline CDR1 SGHVS, CDR2 FNYEAQ. CDR3 amino acids: CASSLASGRLDEQFF. The DNA of the CDR3 is TGTGCCAGCAGCTTGGCTAGCGGGAGGCTCGATGAGCAGTTCTTC.

The chain joins TRBV5-1 to TRBJ1-1; no firm D call. Between the trimmed V and J ends, which lost 0 bases and 1 base, there was a span of 10 bases. This CDR3 comprises 15 residues. The germline CDR1 and CDR2 sequences are SGHRS and YFSETQ. This chain's CDR3 is CASSLGGIPNTEAFF. CDR3 sequence (DNA): TGCGCCAGCAGCTTGGGTGGGATCCCGAACACTGAAGCTTTCTTT.

This clonotype was picked up many times. The rearrangement links TRBV7-2 to TRBJ2-7; 7 nucleotides line up with TRBD1. The CDR3 is 14 amino acids. V lost 1 base to trimming and J lost 4 bases; unmatched junction nucleotides: 4. Germline values: CDR1 SGHTA, CDR2 FQGNSA. The CDR3 DNA is TGTGCCAGCAGCTTAGGGACAGGAGTTTACGAGCAGTACTTC. Residues: CASSLGTGVYEQYF.

The table lists this clonotype with many counts. The CDR3 region has the DNA TGCGCCAGCAGCCCGGCGGGACAGGGTCTCACTGAAGCTTTCTTT. Protein sequence: CASSPAGQGLTEAFF. V and J are TRBV5-1 and TRBJ1-1; 9 bases align to TRBD1. The V gene end was trimmed by 4 bases and the J gene end by 4 bases; junction bases not matched to a gene: 8. The germline V gene encodes CDR1 SGHRS and CDR2 YFSETQ. CDR3 length: 15 residues.

This chain's CDR3 is CASSVGGVNSPLHF. The CDR3 DNA sequence: TGCGCCAGCAGTGTAGGGGGCGTCAATTCACCCCTCCACTTT. This chain uses TRBV10-2 with TRBJ1-6; 7 bases fit TRBD1. Germline CDR1 reads WSHSY; CDR2 reads SAAADI. This CDR3 has 14 amino acids. Trimming removed 4 bases from V and 7 bases from J; junction bases left unmatched: 4.

This clonotype has a count of ten or more. The DNA for the CDR3 is TGCGCCAGCAGCCGACGTAAGGGGGCCTACAATGAGCAGTTCTTC. It encodes CASSRRKGAYNEQFF. The rearrangement joins TRBV4-3 to TRBJ2-1; possibly TRBD1 for D (6 bases). CDR1 and CDR2 (germline): LGHNA, YSLEER. Trimming took 4 bases from V and 2 from J, leaving 12 bases between them. The CDR3 covers 15 residues.

At least ten counts were recorded for this clonotype. The chain carries TRBV7-9 and TRBJ2-4; D may be TRBD2 (5 bases). V dropped 5 bases and J dropped 9 bases, with 14 bases sitting between them. Germline lookup yields CDR1 SEHNR and CDR2 FQNEAQ (reference sequence). This CDR3 contains 13 residues. In DNA, the CDR3 is TGTGCCAGCAGCCTCGACCCGGGGTTCATTCAGTACTTC. This gives the protein CASSLDPGFIQYF.

This clonotype was counted at least ten times. The rearrangement uses TRBV7-8 and TRBJ1-1, with D perhaps TRBD1 (6 bases). The germline V gene encodes CDR1 SGHVS and CDR2 FQNEAQ. This CDR3 has 16 amino acids. Deletions cut 2 bases from V and 4 bases from J, with 17 bases between. CDR3 DNA sequence: TGTGCCAGCAGCTTATGGATGGACAGTTTGGGCACTGAAGCTTTCTTT. Translating gives CASSLWMDSLGTEAFF.

This clonotype was counted ten times or more. V usage is TRBV12-3 or TRBV12-4 and J usage is TRBJ1-2; D not certain. Trimming left V 4 bases short and J 5 bases short, with 14 bases between. The CDR3 totals 14 residues. CDR3 sequence (DNA): TGTGCCAGCAGTTCCAGAGGGAATTGGTATGGCTACACCTTC. It encodes CASSSRGNWYGYTF.

The table lists this clonotype with many counts. The V gene is TRBV3-1, the J gene TRBJ2-7; no firm D call. From germline, CDR1 is LGHDT and CDR2 YNNKEL (reference sequence). V gave up 1 base and J gave up 5 bases, with 12 bases separating them. The CDR3 covers 14 residues. CDR3 amino acids: CASSQGIRAHEQYF. The CDR3 DNA reads TGTGCCAGCAGCCAAGGTATAAGGGCCCACGAGCAGTACTTC.

This clonotype was picked up many times. This chain uses TRBV7-9 with TRBJ1-5, with D unclear. In germline, CDR1 is SEHNR, CDR2 FQNEAQ (reference sequence). The CDR3 totals 14 residues. The V end was cut by 5 bases, the J end by 9 bases, with 17 bases between. The CDR3 DNA follows: TGTGCCAGCAGCGTTAGTCCGGGCCCAGGGCCCCAGCATTTT. Encoded protein: CASSVSPGPGPQHF. The entire variable domain, with the rest obtained from reference TRBV7-9 and TRBJ1-5, is as follows: DTGVSQNPRHKITKRGQNVTFRCDPISEHNRLYWYRQTLGQGPEFLTYFQNEAQLEKSRLLSDRFSAERPKGSFSTLEIQRTEQGDSAMYLCASSVSPGPGPQHFGDGTRLSIL.

This clonotype was seen ten or more times. The chain employs TRBV4-1 and TRBJ2-7; unclear D gene. Trimming took off 0 bases at V and 1 base at J, with 10 bases between the two ends. Germline CDR1 is MGHRA and CDR2 is YSYEKL. CDR3 length: 15 residues. The CDR3 sequence is CASSQEGTGSYEQYF. CDR3 nucleotide sequence: TGCGCCAGCAGCCAAGAAGGCACTGGATCCTACGAGCAGTACTTC.

This clonotype was detected many times. This sequence joins TRBV20-1 and TRBJ2-1; maybe TRBD2 (5 bases). This CDR3 contains 12 residues. Trimming removed 1 base from V and 6 bases from J, with 7 bases in between. In germline, CDR1 is DFQATT, CDR2 SNEGSKA (reference sequence). DNA of the CDR3: TGCAGTGCTAGAGTTGCGGGCAATGAGCAGTTCTTC. Amino acids: CSARVAGNEQFF.

This clonotype appeared many times. This chain links TRBV9 with TRBJ2-7, with D unresolved. The CDR3 spans 13 residues. CDR1 is SGDLS, CDR2 YYNGEE, per germline. Trimming pared 0 bases from V and 3 bases from J, leaving 7 bases between. CDR3: CASSVGFNYEQYF. The CDR3 nucleotides are TGTGCCAGCAGCGTAGGTTTCAACTACGAGCAGTACTTC.

This clonotype occurred many times. The chain is built from TRBV9 and TRBJ1-3, with D possibly matching TRBD1 (5 bases). The CDR3 is 15 residues long. Germline loops: CDR1 SGDLS, CDR2 YYNGEE. Trimming left V 2 bases short and J 3 bases short, with 12 bases between. The CDR3 spells CASSVGGGSGNTIYF. The CDR3 DNA reads as TGTGCCAGCAGCGTCGGTGGGGGGAGTGGAAACACCATATATTTT.

Notes on this clonotype: A read error is possible here, since a much larger clone lies one base away. The genes are TRBV10-3 and TRBJ2-7, with 7 bases fitting TRBD1. The CDR3 contains 14 residues. Germline assignment: CDR1 ENHRY and CDR2 SYGVKD. The CDR3: CPISTGAGTYEQYF. The CDR3 DNA is TGTCCCATCAGTACAGGGGCAGGAACCTACGAGCAGTACTTC.

In its sample, this clonotype was seen many times. The chain links TRBV10-3 to TRBJ1-4; maybe TRBD1 (6 bases). CDR1 is ENHRY, CDR2 SYGVKD, per germline. V was pared by 2 bases and J by 8 bases, with 15 bases between. This CDR3 has 15 residues. CDR3 DNA: TGTGCCATCAGTGAGCCCCAGGAGGGACACGAAAAACTGTTTTTT. Its protein product is CAISEPQEGHEKLFF.

V and J are TRBV24-1 and TRBJ2-3; D is ambiguous. V lost 11 bases and J 0 bases, leaving 17 bases between the germline ends. The CDR3 is made up of 15 amino acids. Per germline, CDR1 KGHDR and CDR2 SFDVKD. DNA of the CDR3: TGTGCCATCGCTTCGACGAGTTCTAGCACAGATACGCAGTATTTT. Protein product: CAIASTSSSTDTQYF.

This clonotype was found many times. The J gene is TRBJ2-7, the V gene TRBV4-3; D not resolved. The germline V gene encodes CDR1 LGHNA and CDR2 YSLEER. The CDR3 runs 17 residues. V lost 5 bases and J 2 bases, leaving 22 bases between the germline ends. Here the CDR3 DNA reads TGCGCCAGCAGCTCGAGCCTGAAGGTGGCAGGCCCCTACGAGCAGTACTTC. It specifies CASSSSLKVAGPYEQYF.

At least ten counts were recorded for this clonotype. V usage is TRBV20-1 and J usage is TRBJ2-3; either TRBD1 or TRBD2 may supply D (5 bases each). The germline gives CDR1 DFQATT, CDR2 SNEGSKA (reference sequence). V was pared by 6 bases and J by 5 bases, with 15 bases between. The CDR3 contains 13 residues. CDR3: CSASDSGGDTQYF. The CDR3 region has the DNA TGCAGTGCAAGTGACAGTGGAGGAGATACGCAGTATTTT.

In its sample, this clonotype was seen many times. The chain is built from TRBV6-5 and TRBJ2-7, with D hard to call. The CDR3 covers 13 residues. Germline V gene data show CDR1 as MNHEY and CDR2 as SVGAGI. Trimming shortened V by 0 bases and J by 7 bases, and 10 bases separated the two germline ends. CDR3 sequence reads: CASSYSKASEQYF. DNA of the CDR3: TGTGCCAGCAGTTACTCGAAGGCCTCGGAGCAGTACTTC.

This clonotype was recorded many times. The chain has TRBV27 and TRBJ1-1; 8 positions match TRBD1. The trim removed 5 bases at V and 0 bases at J, leaving 5 bases unmatched. Germline CDR1 is MNHEY and CDR2 is SMNVEV (reference sequence). The CDR3 is 15 amino acids. The CDR3 reads CASSRRQGMNTEAFF. In nucleotides, the CDR3 is TGTGCCAGCAGTCGCCGACAGGGGATGAACACTGAAGCTTTCTTT.

This clonotype turned up a few times. V and J are TRBV10-3 and TRBJ2-7; D is unclear. The germline gives CDR1 ENHRY, CDR2 SYGVKD. The CDR3 sequence is 12 residues long. With 10 bases removed from V and 2 bases from J, the gap between germline ends came to 12 bases. Here the CDR3 DNA reads TGTGCCACTGGGGTTGGGCCCTACGAGCAGTACTTC. Protein: CATGVGPYEQYF.

The rearrangement joins TRBV7-9 to TRBJ1-1, with D unresolved. Germline CDR1 is SEHNR and CDR2 is FQNEAQ (reference sequence). V gave up 6 bases and J gave up 5 bases, with 10 bases separating them. The CDR3 consists of 12 residues. Here the CDR3 DNA reads TGTGCCAGCAGAAATCCCGGGACTGAAGCTTTCTTT. This codes for CASRNPGTEAFF.